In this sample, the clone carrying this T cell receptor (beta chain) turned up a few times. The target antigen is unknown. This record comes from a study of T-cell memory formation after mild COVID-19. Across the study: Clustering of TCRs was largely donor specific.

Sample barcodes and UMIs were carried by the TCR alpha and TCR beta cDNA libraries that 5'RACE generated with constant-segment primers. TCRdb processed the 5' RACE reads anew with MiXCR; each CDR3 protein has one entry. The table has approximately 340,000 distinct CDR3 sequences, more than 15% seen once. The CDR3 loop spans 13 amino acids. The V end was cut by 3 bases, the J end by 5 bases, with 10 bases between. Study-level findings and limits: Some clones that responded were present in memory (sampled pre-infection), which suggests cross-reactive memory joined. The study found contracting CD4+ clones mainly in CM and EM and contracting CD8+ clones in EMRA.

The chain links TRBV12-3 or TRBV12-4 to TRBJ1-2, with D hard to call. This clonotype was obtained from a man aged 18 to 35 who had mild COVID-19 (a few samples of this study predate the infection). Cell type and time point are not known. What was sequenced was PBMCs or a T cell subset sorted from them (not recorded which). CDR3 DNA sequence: TGTGCCAGCAGTTTGAAGGCAGGATATGGCTACACCTTC. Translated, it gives CASSLKAGYGYTF.